This is a list of T cell receptor beta chains from one sample in a study of T cell repertoires in cytomegalovirus infection. Their cognate antigens are unknown. TCRdb processed the reads anew with MiXCR; each CDR3 protein has one entry. The sample lists 350,000 to 400,000 distinct CDR3 sequences; roughly 34% were seen once. The specimen was cultured PBMCs, collected from culture after CMV antigen stimulation. All receptors come from a human donor in good health (CMV status not recorded). Some clones in this sample may be carry-over from other donors' samples. The CDR3 runs from the conserved cysteine through the conserved F or W. D genes are given only for firm matches. Clone size is given for some rows only: seen once, a few or many times, or a class if the clone is expanded.

TGTGCCAGCAGCGGGTGGCCTTCCCAAGAGACCCAGTACTTC,CASSGWPSQETQYF,TRBV7-2,TRBJ2-5,NA,NA
TGTGCCAGCAGTTTCCAGGGCACTGGCTACACCTTC,CASSFQGTGYTF,TRBV27,TRBJ1-2,NA,NA
TGTGCCAGCCCGGGGCAGACCTACAATGAGCAGTTCTTC,CASPGQTYNEQFF,TRBV7-9,TRBJ2-1,few,NA
TGTGCCAGCACCCGGACAGGGGAGGAGGACACTGAAGCTTTCTTT,CASTRTGEEDTEAFF,TRBV12-3/TRBV12-4,TRBJ1-1,NA,TRBD1
TGTGCCAGCAGCGTAGCAGCTCAAGGTCCCTATGGCTACACCTTC,CASSVAAQGPYGYTF,TRBV9,TRBJ1-2,few,NA
TGCGCCAGCAGCCAAGATCACGGGACAGGAAACACTGAAGCTTTCTTT,CASSQDHGTGNTEAFF,TRBV4-1,TRBJ1-1,few,TRBD1
TGCGCCAGCAGCCAAGAAGCGGGAACCGGGGAGCTGTTTTTT,CASSQEAGTGELFF,TRBV4-3,TRBJ2-2,once,TRBD2
TGTGCCATCAGTGAGTCAGAGAACAACTATGGCTACACCTTC,CAISESENNYGYTF,TRBV10-3,TRBJ1-2,NA,NA
TGTGCCAGCAGCCAAAGTGGCCCCCGGGCGGGAGATACGCAGTATTTT,CASSQSGPRAGDTQYF,TRBV4-2,TRBJ2-3,NA,NA
TGTGCCAGCAGCTCGAAACGGGGAAAAGCTTTCTTT,CASSSKRGKAFF,TRBV12-3/TRBV12-4,TRBJ1-1,NA,NA